The 23 T cell receptor beta chains below come from one sample, sequenced in a study of cytomegalovirus exposure and HLA in healthy donors. The assay was immunoSEQ multiplex PCR, and TCRdb's table has in-frame clones only and misses some. The sample has about 150,000 clones; approximately 88% are singletons. Sequencing was done on a sample of PBMCs. The receptors come from a man between 18 and 29 years old in good health and CMV-seropositive.

The rearrangement links TRBV7-9 to TRBJ1-4, with D maybe TRBD1 (5 bases). Germline V gene data show CDR1 as SEHNR and CDR2 as FQNEAQ (reference sequence). V lost 1 base and J 3 bases, leaving 12 bases between the germline ends. CDR3 length: 16 residues. CDR3 DNA sequence: TGTGCCAGCAGCTTAGGGGCAGGGTCCCCTAATGAAAAACTGTTTTTT. Its translation: CASSLGAGSPNEKLFF.

The chain carries TRBV5-1 and TRBJ2-3, with a weak D call TRBD2 (7 bases). This CDR3 has 16 amino acids. V shed 4 bases and J shed 3 bases, with 18 bases lying between them. The germline gives CDR1 SGHRS, CDR2 YFSETQ. CDR3 coding DNA: TGCGCCAGCAGCCCCGAGGGAGGGGGTATAACAGATACGCAGTATTTT. Its protein is CASSPEGGGITDTQYF. The full variable domain, its missing parts supplied by reference TRBV5-1 and TRBJ2-3, is KAGVTQTPRYLIKTRGQQVTLSCSPISGHRSVSWYQQTPGQGLQFLFEYFSETQRNKGNFPGRFSGRQFSNSRSEMNVSTLELGDSALYLCASSPEGGGITDTQYFGPGTRLTVL.

The V call is TRBV7-2, the J call TRBJ1-5; D not certain. Germline loops: CDR1 SGHTA, CDR2 FQGNSA. Trimming left V 6 bases short and J 5 bases short, with 14 bases between. The CDR3 contains 14 residues. This CDR3 is CASSRTEPYQPQHF. The CDR3, as DNA: TGTGCCAGCAGTCGTACAGAGCCCTATCAGCCCCAGCATTTT.

V gene TRBV6-4 combines with J gene TRBJ2-7; no reliable D call. The CDR3 has 13 amino acids. Per germline, CDR1 MRHNA and CDR2 SNTAGT. The V and J ends lost 3 bases and 2 bases respectively, with 8 bases between them. As DNA, the CDR3 is TGTGCCAGCAGTGAGTCTGAGACCTACGAGCAGTACTTC. It is translated as CASSESETYEQYF.

In DNA, the CDR3 is TGCGCCAGCAGCCGACAGGGGGAAAAAGAGACCCAGTACTTC. Translation: CASSRQGEKETQYF. V is TRBV5-1 and J is TRBJ2-5; TRBD1 agrees at 9 bases. Per the germline V gene, CDR1 is SGHRS and CDR2 is YFSETQ. The CDR3 has 14 amino acids. V was clipped by 4 bases and J by 3 bases; unmatched bases: 4.

This chain uses TRBV2 with TRBJ2-2, with 8 bases fitting TRBD2. This CDR3 is 15 amino acids long. Per germline, CDR1 SNHLY and CDR2 FYNNEI. V shed 5 bases, J shed 4 bases, and the junction held 6 bases outside the gene matches. The CDR3 nucleotides read TGTGCCAGCAGTAGCGGGAGTCGTGGCACCGGGGAGCTGTTTTTT. Amino acids: CASSSGSRGTGELFF. The variable domain in full, completed from reference TRBV2 and TRBJ2-2, reads EPEVTQTPSHQVTQMGQEVILRCVPISNHLYFYWYRQILGQKVEFLVSFYNNEISEKSEIFDDQFSVERPDGSNFTLKIRSTKLEDSAMYFCASSSGSRGTGELFFGEGSRLTVL.

The V gene is TRBV4-1, the J gene TRBJ2-7; 11 nucleotides match TRBD2. With V trimmed by 1 base and J by 7 bases, 0 bases remained unmatched. The CDR3 length is 13 residues. Germline V gives CDR1 MGHRA, CDR2 YSYEKL. The CDR3 spells CASSQGTSGEQYF. The CDR3, as DNA: TGCGCCAGCAGCCAAGGGACTAGCGGGGAGCAGTACTTC.

The CDR3 here is CASSLQSMNTEAFF. CDR3 coding DNA: TGTGCCAGCAGCTTACAGTCCATGAACACTGAAGCTTTCTTT. The V and J genes are TRBV7-9 and TRBJ1-1; D gene uncertain. This CDR3 contains 14 residues. CDR1 and CDR2 from the germline V gene are SEHNR and FQNEAQ (reference sequence). The ends were cut back, 2 bases at V and 0 bases at J, with 7 bases in the middle.

The chain links TRBV6-1 to TRBJ2-1; perhaps TRBD2 as D (6 bases). Germline V CDR1 and CDR2: MNHNS, SASEGT. The CDR3 extends over 14 amino acids. The V end lost 4 bases, the J end lost 3 bases, and 10 bases lay between the germline ends. The CDR3 here is CASSGGDGYNEQFF. DNA for the CDR3: TGTGCCAGCAGTGGGGGGGACGGCTACAATGAGCAGTTCTTC.

CDR3 loop: CASSAQIQQGYTF. The CDR3 nucleotides are TGTGCCAGCAGCGCCCAAATTCAACAGGGCTACACCTTC. This chain joins TRBV9 and TRBJ1-2; D unclear. V lost 3 bases, J lost 8 bases, and 14 bases lay in between. The V gene's germline CDR1 is SGDLS and CDR2 YYNGEE. The CDR3 contains 13 residues.

The rearrangement uses TRBV6-5 and TRBJ2-2, with D hard to call. The germline V gene has CDR1 MNHEY and CDR2 SVGAGI. The CDR3 has 16 residues. The ends were cut back, 0 bases at V and 3 bases at J, with 11 bases in the middle. The CDR3 DNA reads TGTGCCAGCAGTTACTCGAGCGCGGTGTACACCGGGGAGCTGTTTTTT. Its protein product is CASSYSSAVYTGELFF.

There are a few counts of this clone. CDR3 amino acids: CASRPAGTGHEQYF. CDR3 sequence (DNA): TGTGCCAGCAGACCCGCCGGGACAGGGCACGAGCAGTACTTC. The rearrangement joins TRBV6-6 to TRBJ2-7; 9 bases are a match to TRBD1. The CDR3 loop spans 14 amino acids. V trimming: 6 bases; J trimming: 5 bases; junction bases outside the gene matches: 8. Germline V lookup: CDR1 MNHNY, CDR2 SVGAGI (reference sequence).

This chain links TRBV23-1 with TRBJ2-1; a weak D match, TRBD1 (6 bases). TRBV23-1 counts as an open reading frame of uncertain function. This CDR3 has 16 residues. The V and J ends lost 4 bases and 2 bases respectively, with 15 bases between them. The CDR3 region is CASSPPGTPPYNEQFF. CDR3 nucleotides: TGCGCCAGCAGTCCTCCCGGGACACCCCCCTACAATGAGCAGTTCTTC.

The chain carries TRBV28 and TRBJ1-1, with TRBD1 matching over 8 bases. CDR1 and CDR2 (germline): MDHEN, SYDVKM. This CDR3 is built from 13 residues. Trimming at V came to 4 bases and at J to 7 bases, leaving 5 bases not matched to a gene. Here the CDR3 DNA reads TGTGCCAGCAGTTCGGGACAGGAGGATGAAGCTTTCTTT. Residues: CASSSGQEDEAFF.

J is TRBJ1-5 and V is TRBV18; D unclear. The CDR3 runs 15 residues. Germline values: CDR1 KGHSH, CDR2 LQKENI. Trimming stripped 1 base from V and 4 bases from J, with 11 bases between. CDR3 DNA: TGTGCCAGCTCACCACGAGAGGCAGCAAATCAGCCCCAGCATTTT. Residues: CASSPREAANQPQHF.

The CDR3 sequence: CASSIDGTSGSSYNEQFF. Here the CDR3 DNA reads TGTGCCAGTAGTATAGACGGGACTAGTGGGAGCTCCTACAATGAGCAGTTCTTC. The rearrangement links TRBV19 to TRBJ2-1; 8 nucleotides line up with TRBD2. V shed 0 bases, J shed 0 bases, and the junction held 7 bases outside the gene matches. There are 18 residues in the CDR3. Germline V lookup: CDR1 LNHDA, CDR2 SQIVND (reference sequence).

The chain couples TRBV5-1 to TRBJ2-1; TRBD1 agrees at 8 bases. Per germline, CDR1 SGHRS and CDR2 YFSETQ. The CDR3 is made up of 16 amino acids. After removal of 4 bases from V and 5 bases from J, the junction contained 11 bases not matched to a gene. CDR3: CASSARQGIPDNEQFF. The CDR3 DNA is TGCGCCAGCAGCGCTAGACAGGGGATCCCCGACAATGAGCAGTTCTTC.

The sample holds one count of this clone. V and J are TRBV2 and TRBJ1-4; the match to TRBD1 covers 9 bases. The CDR3 runs 17 residues. Germline V gene data show CDR1 as SNHLY and CDR2 as FYNNEI. After removal of 2 bases from V and 0 bases from J, the junction contained 4 bases not matched to a gene. The CDR3 region is CASSEWDRAATNEKLFF. The CDR3 DNA follows: TGTGCCAGCAGTGAATGGGACAGGGCAGCAACTAATGAAAAACTGTTTTTT.

This chain links TRBV19 with TRBJ1-2; 7 nucleotides align to TRBD1. The CDR3 consists of 14 residues. Losses at the gene ends were 6 bases for V and 3 bases for J; bases not matched to a gene: 7. From germline, CDR1 is LNHDA and CDR2 SQIVND (reference sequence). In DNA form, the CDR3 reads TGTGCCAGTAGCACGGGGGACAGCGACTATGGCTACACCTTC. This codes for CASSTGDSDYGYTF.

V and J are TRBV15 and TRBJ2-1, with TRBD2 matching over 8 bases. This CDR3 contains 15 residues. V was pared by 0 bases and J by 8 bases, with 6 bases of the junction left unmatched. CDR1 is LNHNV and CDR2 is YYDKDF in the germline V gene (reference sequence). CDR3 in DNA: TGTGCCACCAGCAGAGAGGGTAGCGGGGTCGATGAGCAGTTCTTC. This gives the protein CATSREGSGVDEQFF.

The chain uses TRBV5-1 and TRBJ2-3; no definite D call. CDR3 size: 15 residues. V gave up 4 bases and J gave up 1 base, with 13 bases separating them. In germline, CDR1 is SGHRS, CDR2 YFSETQ. This CDR3 reads CASSPREVRTDTQYF. In DNA form, the CDR3 reads TGCGCCAGCAGCCCCCGCGAGGTCCGCACAGATACGCAGTATTTT.

CDR3 sequence reads: CAILDAGTSGGAGNEQYF. CDR3 nucleotide sequence: TGTGCCATCTTAGACGCCGGGACTAGCGGGGGGGCCGGGAACGAGCAGTACTTC. This chain uses TRBV27 with TRBJ2-7; 16 bases are a match to TRBD2. V dropped 10 bases and J dropped 5; count of bases not matched to a gene: 17. CDR1 and CDR2 from the germline V gene are MNHEY and SMNVEV (reference sequence). The CDR3 is 18 amino acids.

The chain links TRBV6-5 to TRBJ1-5; no clear D gene. The V end was cut by 6 bases, the J end by 5 bases, with 11 bases between. Germline CDR1 is MNHEY and CDR2 is SVGAGI. This CDR3 region has 13 residues. The CDR3: CASSFRAYQPQHF. The CDR3 nucleotides are TGTGCCAGCAGCTTTCGAGCCTATCAGCCCCAGCATTTT.